This is a list of T cell receptor beta chains from one sample in a study of response to subunit inactivated influenza vaccine. Via MiXCR, TCRdb re-called the RT-PCR reads, giving one row per CDR3 protein. The sample consists of about 830,000 distinct CDR3 sequences, roughly 18% of them appearing once. The source was PBMCs from blood, collected roughly 5 days after vaccination. The receptor set was obtained from a man aged 50 to 59 who received an inactivated influenza vaccine. The CDR3 runs from the conserved cysteine through the conserved F or W. A D gene is named only where the DNA matches it firmly. Only part of the rows carry a size: once, few, many, or a class if the clone is expanded.

>TRBD1|TRBJ2-7|few|TRBV29-1
TGCAGCGTGTTAGGGACAGGCGATCTATACGAGCAGTACTTC
CSVLGTGDLYEQYF
>NA|TRBJ1-5|NA|TRBV6-4
TGTGCCAGCAGTGATTCTGTCGGTCAGCCCCAGCATTTT
CASSDSVGQPQHF
>TRBD2|TRBJ2-7|few|TRBV10-3
TGTGCCACCCAGACTAGCGGGGATCTCTGGGAGCAGTACTTC
CATQTSGDLWEQYF
>TRBD1|TRBJ1-1|NA|TRBV20-1
TGCAGTGCTAGGGACAGGGGAGTTGCGGGCACTGAAGCTTTCTTT
CSARDRGVAGTEAFF
>NA|TRBJ2-7|NA|TRBV6-5
TGTGCCAGCAGTTACACGGCTAGCGAGTACGAGCAGTACTTC
CASSYTASEYEQYF
>TRBD1|TRBJ2-7|NA|TRBV2
TGTGCCAGCAGGGGATCCGGGACAGGGCACCACGAGCAGTACTTC
CASRGSGTGHHEQYF
>NA|TRBJ1-1|many|TRBV12-3/TRBV12-4
TGTGCCAGCAGTTTATTGCCGGGCACTGAAGCTTTCTTT
CASSLLPGTEAFF
>TRBD1|TRBJ2-4|NA|TRBV28
TGTGCCAGCAGTTCCCAGGGGACAGCCCAGTACTTC
CASSSQGTAQYF
>NA|TRBJ1-6|few|TRBV5-5
TGTGCCAGCAGCTTGGCCGCCGGACAGCTAACTAATTCACCCCTCCACTTT
CASSLAAGQLTNSPLHF
>TRBD1|TRBJ2-1|few|TRBV12-3/TRBV12-4
TGTGCCAGCAGTCCCCGTGCCGTCCAGGGGGCTTCGGTCAGTGAGCAGTTCTTC
CASSPRAVQGASVSEQFF
>NA|TRBJ2-7|few|TRBV7-9
TGTGCCAGCAGCCAGGGACCAGCGGTTAACGAGCAGTACTTC
CASSQGPAVNEQYF
>NA|TRBJ2-7|NA|TRBV4-3
TGCGCCAGCAGCCAAGATGAAGGCAGGGCGGAGCAGTACTTC
CASSQDEGRAEQYF
>NA|TRBJ2-7|NA|TRBV6-2/TRBV6-3
TGTGCCAGCAGTTACCTAACGGGGCCCAACGAGCAGTACTTC
CASSYLTGPNEQYF
>NA|TRBJ2-7|NA|TRBV6-1
TGTGCCAGCAGCCCCCCGGCGAGAATATCCTACGAGCAGTACTTC
CASSPPARISYEQYF
>NA|TRBJ2-5|NA|TRBV20-1
TGCAGTGCATCCACTGTGGCTGGAGAGACCCAGTACTTC
CSASTVAGETQYF
>TRBD2|TRBJ2-1|few|TRBV2
TGTGCCAGCAGTGAAGCAGGGTCTAGCGGGTGGTATGAGCAGTTCTTC
CASSEAGSSGWYEQFF
>NA|TRBJ2-7|NA|TRBV11-2
TGTGCCAGCAGACCCAGGGGGGCCAAGGGGGAGCAGTACTTC
CASRPRGAKGEQYF
>NA|TRBJ2-5|few|TRBV24-1
TGTGCCACCAGTGGGCGAGTCCGTGGGGAGACCCAGTACTTC
CATSGRVRGETQYF
>NA|TRBJ1-5|NA|TRBV24-1
TGTGCCACCAGTGAACAGCCCAATCAGCCCCAGCATTTT
CATSEQPNQPQHF
>TRBD2|TRBJ2-1|few|TRBV28
TGTGCCAGCAGTTTCACGCGGACTAGCGGCGGTGAGCAGTTCTTC
CASSFTRTSGGEQFF
>NA|TRBJ2-3|NA|TRBV5-1
TGCGCCAGCAACAGGGACTCCGCGAGATTCACAGATACGCAGTATTTT
CASNRDSARFTDTQYF
>NA|TRBJ1-5|NA|TRBV20-1
TGCAGTGCTAGAGGTCCAGGGCAGATACAGCTGTCCCAGCATTTT
CSARGPGQIQLSQHF
>TRBD2|TRBJ2-1|NA|TRBV7-8
TGTGCCAGCAGCTCCGGCCGGGGGGGGCTCTACAATGAGCAGTTCTTC
CASSSGRGGLYNEQFF
>NA|TRBJ2-7|NA|TRBV6-5
TGTGCCAGCAGTTACTCATTCGGTTACTCCGTCCACGAGCAGTACTTC
CASSYSFGYSVHEQYF
>NA|TRBJ2-7|many|TRBV11-2
TGTGCCAGCAGCTTAGTGCACGAGCAGTACTTC
CASSLVHEQYF
>NA|TRBJ2-3|NA|TRBV5-1
TGCGCCAGCAGCTTGTGGGGTCCACCAGATACGCAGTATTTT
CASSLWGPPDTQYF
>TRBD1|TRBJ1-5|many|TRBV4-1
TGCGCCAGCAGCTTACGACAGGGGCAGGCGCCCCAGCATTTT
CASSLRQGQAPQHF
>NA|TRBJ2-1|many|TRBV10-2
TGCGCCAGCAGCCTTAGGGGGGGGCCGTATGAGCAGTTCTTC
CASSLRGGPYEQFF
>TRBD2|TRBJ2-5|few|TRBV7-8
TGTGCCAGCAGCCGATCTAGCGGGGGGGCCTCGGAGACCCAGTACTTC
CASSRSSGGASETQYF
>NA|TRBJ2-1|NA|TRBV7-2
TGTGCCAGCAGCAATAGTATTGAGCAGTTCTTC
CASSNSIEQFF
>NA|TRBJ2-5|many|TRBV12-3/TRBV12-4
TGTGCCAGCAGTTTAGACTACTCCCCAGAGACCCAGTACTTC
CASSLDYSPETQYF
>NA|TRBJ2-3|few|TRBV6-2/TRBV6-3
TGTGCCAGCAGTCATGAGGCGGGGGCGCGAGATACGCAGTATTTT
CASSHEAGARDTQYF
>TRBD2|TRBJ2-4|many|TRBV12-3/TRBV12-4
TGTGCCAGCAGTTTCGGGGGAGGGCTAGGCAAAAACATTCAGTACTTC
CASSFGGGLGKNIQYF
>TRBD2|TRBJ2-5|many|TRBV4-1
TGCGCCAGCAGCCAGAACCAAGCGGGGTCTGAGACCCAGTACTTC
CASSQNQAGSETQYF
>NA|TRBJ2-5|NA|TRBV7-3
TGTGCCAGCAGCCGAGGGGAAGGAGAGACCCAGTACTTC
CASSRGEGETQYF
>NA|TRBJ2-7|few|TRBV7-2
TGTGCCAGCAGCTCCCCGGGTCTTAGGGGCTACGAGCAGTACTTC
CASSSPGLRGYEQYF
>TRBD2|TRBJ2-3|NA|TRBV20-1
TGCAGTGCTGGGGGACTAGCGGGAGGGCTTCGAGATACGCAGTATTTT
CSAGGLAGGLRDTQYF
>NA|TRBJ2-3|few|TRBV10-3
TGTGCCATCAGTGGTCTGGGCACAGATACGCAGTATTTT
CAISGLGTDTQYF
>NA|TRBJ2-7|few|TRBV5-1
TGCGCCAGCAGCTCCGACTCAAGTAGTCCCTACGAGCAGTACTTC
CASSSDSSSPYEQYF
>NA|TRBJ2-2|few|TRBV9
TGTGCCAGCAGCGTAGCTAATTCAGGGGTGACCGGGGAGCTGTTTTTT
CASSVANSGVTGELFF
>NA|TRBJ2-5|once|TRBV28
TGTGCCAGCAGGGAATCGACAGGACGGGAGACCCAGTACTTC
CASRESTGRETQYF
>NA|TRBJ2-7|few|TRBV18
TGTGCCAGCTCACCAATGGGCGGGGAGCAGTACTTC
CASSPMGGEQYF
>TRBD2|TRBJ2-1|few|TRBV9
TGTGCCAGCAGCGCTAGCGGGAGTTTCTATGAGCAGTTCTTC
CASSASGSFYEQFF
>NA|TRBJ2-2|many|TRBV20-1
TGCAGTGCTAGTGGGGGTACCGGGGAGCTGTTTTTT
CSASGGTGELFF
>TRBD1|TRBJ1-6|NA|TRBV12-3/TRBV12-4
TGTGCCAGCAGTCTTACAGGGGGCTTATCACCCCTCCACTTT
CASSLTGGLSPLHF
>NA|TRBJ2-2|few|TRBV12-3/TRBV12-4
TGTGCCAGCAGTTTACGGCGGGCGGGTACCGGGGAGCTGTTTTTT
CASSLRRAGTGELFF